The 26 T cell receptor beta chains in this list originate from one sample, sequenced in a study of T cells in Graves' hyperthyroidism and ophthalmopathy. Regions amplified from RNA transcripts were the TCR beta CDR3 regions. The HTBI set primed first-round TCR CDR3 RT-PCR. TCRdb fed the multiplex PCR reads into MiXCR, producing one record per CDR3 protein. This sample has about 340,000 distinct CDR3 sequences, with 15% to 20% found just once. Material for sequencing was blood. Every receptor here comes from a woman aged 50 to 60 with Graves' hyperthyroidism.

This clonotype was detected ten times or more. The chain employs TRBV28 and TRBJ1-5; 8 nucleotides agree with TRBD1. The trim removed 7 bases at V and 5 bases at J, leaving 4 bases unmatched. CDR1 and CDR2 from the germline V gene are MDHEN and SYDVKM. The CDR3 is 13 amino acids. The CDR3 DNA follows: TGTGCCAGCAAACAGGGGGGCCATCAGCCCCAGCATTTT. As protein: CASKQGGHQPQHF.

Here the CDR3 reads CSVPLKTSSANYGYTF. The CDR3, as DNA: TGCAGCGTTCCCCTAAAAACATCGTCTGCAAACTATGGCTACACCTTC. The V call is TRBV29-1, the J call TRBJ1-2; D unresolved. CDR1 SQVTM and CDR2 ANQGSEA come from the germline V gene. The CDR3 is 16 amino acids. Trimming shortened V by 5 bases and J by 2 bases, and 21 bases separated the two germline ends. The whole variable domain, remainder taken from reference TRBV29-1 and TRBJ1-2, is SAVISQKPSRDICQRGTSLTIQCQVDSQVTMMFWYRQQPGQSLTLIATANQGSEATYESGFVIDKFPISRPNLTFSTLTVSNMSPEDSSIYLCSVPLKTSSANYGYTFGSGTRLTVV.

This clonotype came up many times. The chain has TRBV13 and TRBJ1-1, with D unclear. V was pared by 3 bases and J by 0 bases, with 14 bases between. The length of the CDR3 is 16 residues. Germline V gene sequence: CDR1 PRHDT, CDR2 FYEKMQ (reference sequence). The CDR3 coding sequence is TGTGCCAGCAGCTTGTCTATAGGTCTTTTGAACACTGAAGCTTTCTTT. Translation: CASSLSIGLLNTEAFF. The full variable domain, completed using reference TRBV13 and TRBJ1-1, is AAGVIQSPRHLIKEKRETATLKCYPIPRHDTVYWYQQGPGQDPQFLISFYEKMQSDKGSIPDRFSAQQFSDYHSELNMSSLELGDSALYFCASSLSIGLLNTEAFFGQGTRLTVV.

The chain uses TRBV5-6 and TRBJ2-3; 9 bases are shared with TRBD1. V dropped 2 bases and J dropped 2; count of bases not matched to a gene: 9. CDR1 SGHDT and CDR2 YYEEEE come from the germline V gene. The CDR3 is 17 residues long. The CDR3 is CASSLLIDRGFTDTQYF. The CDR3 region has the DNA TGTGCCAGCAGCTTACTCATAGACAGGGGGTTCACAGATACGCAGTATTTT.

This clonotype has at least ten counts. The chain employs TRBV10-3 and TRBJ1-2, with D possibly TRBD1 on 5 matching bases. CDR3 length: 16 amino acids. CDR1 is ENHRY, CDR2 SYGVKD, per germline. Trimming took off 4 bases at V and 6 bases at J, with 21 bases between the two ends. This CDR3 reads CAISALNGGDLDGYTF. The CDR3 bases are TGTGCCATCAGTGCACTAAACGGGGGAGACCTTGATGGCTACACCTTC.

This clonotype was detected only a few times. The chain joins TRBV12-3 or TRBV12-4 to TRBJ2-1; 9 nucleotides agree with TRBD2. This CDR3 is built from 16 residues. The junction had 12 bases not matched to a gene; V was cut back by 3 bases and J by 9 bases. The CDR3 DNA reads TGTGCCAGCAGTTTTCGGTGGCGGGGGGGCTTTCCTGAGCAGTTCTTC. Translation gives CASSFRWRGGFPEQFF.

This clonotype was observed many times. V and J are TRBV7-2 and TRBJ2-1; the D gene is possibly TRBD2 (5 bases). Trimming pared 1 base from V and 9 bases from J, leaving 13 bases between. This CDR3 contains 14 residues. Germline CDR1 SGHTA, CDR2 FQGNSA. The CDR3 sequence: CASSLVMSSPEQFF. In nucleotides, the CDR3 is TGTGCCAGCAGCTTAGTTATGTCTAGCCCTGAGCAGTTCTTC. Complete variable domain (other parts from reference TRBV7-2 and TRBJ2-1): GAGVSQSPSNKVTEKGKDVELRCDPISGHTALYWYRQSLGQGLEFLIYFQGNSAPDKSGLPSDRFSAERTGGSVSTLTIQRTQQEDSAVYLCASSLVMSSPEQFFGPGTRLTVL.

The count of this clonotype is one. The rearrangement links TRBV6-5 to TRBJ2-7; 14 bases match TRBD2. TRBJ2-1 matches the DNA end more closely, so the J call is doubtful. CDR1 and CDR2 from the germline V gene are MNHEY and SVGAGI. The CDR3 is 19 residues long. The CDR3 DNA is TGTGCCAGCAGTTATCCACCCCCCCCGGGACTAGCGGGAGTCTACGAGCAGTTCTTC. It codes for CASSYPPPPGLAGVYEQFF.

The CDR3: CATRSTGGNQPQHF. The CDR3 bases are TGTGCCACCCGGAGCACAGGGGGCAATCAGCCCCAGCATTTT. The chain couples TRBV10-3 to TRBJ1-5; 7 positions agree with TRBD1. In germline, CDR1 is ENHRY, CDR2 SYGVKD. This CDR3 is built from 14 residues. With V trimmed by 10 bases and J by 2 bases, 8 bases remained unmatched.

The sample holds a few counts of this clonotype. The rearrangement joins TRBV5-6 to TRBJ2-3; the D is unclear. V was pared by 4 bases and J by 6 bases, with 12 bases between. The germline CDR1 and CDR2 sequences are SGHDT and YYEEEE. The CDR3 is 13 amino acids. The CDR3 bases are TGTGCCAGCAGCCCCGCAGGAGACGATACGCAGTATTTT. This gives the protein CASSPAGDDTQYF.

This clonotype appeared a few times. The chain links TRBV6-2 or TRBV6-3 to TRBJ2-7; no definite D call. Germline loops: CDR1 MNHEY, CDR2 SVGEGT. V dropped 0 bases and J dropped 4 bases, with 7 bases sitting between them. The CDR3 contains 13 residues. The CDR3 DNA sequence: TGTGCCAGCAGTTACTCGAACACGTACGAGCAGTACTTC. Encoded protein: CASSYSNTYEQYF.

This clonotype appeared a few times. The chain employs TRBV19 and TRBJ1-1, with D possibly TRBD1 on 5 matching bases. The CDR3 sequence is 14 residues long. The V end was cut by 6 bases, the J end by 5 bases, with 16 bases between. Germline V gene lookup returns CDR1 LNHDA and CDR2 SQIVND (reference sequence). CDR3 nucleotides: TGTGCCAGTAGCGGGGCGGGGGACTGGACTGAAGCTTTCTTT. Protein sequence: CASSGAGDWTEAFF.

This clonotype showed up just a few times. The chain joins TRBV10-3 to TRBJ2-3; a weak D match, TRBD2 (5 bases). CDR3 length: 16 residues. V lost 4 bases, J lost 7 bases, and 21 bases lay in between. Germline lookup yields CDR1 ENHRY and CDR2 SYGVKD. CDR3 nucleotide sequence: TGTGCCATCAGTGCAGCAGCGGCGTACTCCTCGAATACGCAGTATTTT. It codes for CAISAAAAYSSNTQYF.

The chain carries TRBV28 and TRBJ1-3; D ambiguous. Germline V CDR1 and CDR2: MDHEN, SYDVKM. The CDR3 contains 14 residues. V was clipped by 3 bases and J by 0 bases, with 6 bases between them. CDR3 nucleotides: TGTGCCAGCAGTTTTGGGATCTCTGGAAACACCATATATTTT. Protein product: CASSFGISGNTIYF. Complete variable domain (other parts from reference TRBV28 and TRBJ1-3): DVKVTQSSRYLVKRTGEKVFLECVQDMDHENMFWYRQDPGLGLRLIYFSYDVKMKEKGDIPEGYSVSREKKERFSLILESASTNQTSMYLCASSFGISGNTIYFGEGSWLTVV.

The sample holds a few counts of this clonotype. CDR3: CASSPLSAEQFF. In DNA, the CDR3 is TGTGCCAGCAGTCCTCTCTCTGCTGAGCAGTTCTTC. This chain connects TRBV27 to TRBJ2-1; D gene uncertain. V lost 5 bases and J 9 bases, leaving 11 bases between the germline ends. The V gene's germline CDR1 is MNHEY and CDR2 SMNVEV (reference sequence). The CDR3 length is 12 residues.

This clonotype appeared a few times. This sequence joins TRBV20-1 and TRBJ1-1, with TRBD1 identical over 7 bases. In germline, CDR1 is DFQATT, CDR2 SNEGSKA (reference sequence). The CDR3 is 16 residues long. The V gene end was trimmed by 1 base and the J gene end by 4 bases; junction bases not matched to a gene: 12. For the CDR3, the DNA is TGCAGTGCTAGAGCAGATGCTTATCCAGGGGGCACTGAAGCTTTCTTT. It is translated as CSARADAYPGGTEAFF.

Note on this clonotype: A much larger clone lies a single base off, so this may be a read error. The missing conserved phenylalanine or tryptophan at the end of this CDR3 makes a read error likely. The rearrangement uses TRBV20-1 and TRBJ1-1, with D tentatively TRBD1 (5 bases). CDR1 and CDR2 (germline): DFQATT, SNEGSKA (reference sequence). Trimming pared 3 bases from V and 1 base from J, leaving 15 bases between. CDR3 length: 15 residues. CDR3 residues: CSARGLTLPNTEAFL. In DNA form, the CDR3 reads TGCAGTGCTAGGGGGCTGACGTTACCGAACACTGAAGCTTTCCTT.

The CDR3 nucleotides are TGTGCCACCAAACCGGGACAGGGGTACAATGAGCAGTTCTTC. This codes for CATKPGQGYNEQFF. This rearrangement joins TRBV6-2 or TRBV6-3 to TRBJ2-1, with TRBD1 matching 10 bases. CDR3 length: 14 residues. CDR1 is MNHEY and CDR2 is SVGEGT in the germline V gene. V lost 10 bases to trimming and J lost 4 bases; unmatched junction nucleotides: 7.

This clonotype was counted ten times or more. Here the CDR3 reads CSWVGSSYEQYF. The CDR3 nucleotides read TGCAGTTGGGTCGGAAGCTCCTACGAGCAGTACTTC. This chain joins TRBV20-1 and TRBJ2-7; D is uncertain. V was pared by 8 bases and J by 0 bases, with 11 bases between. This CDR3 is 12 amino acids long. The germline CDR1 and CDR2 sequences are DFQATT and SNEGSKA (reference sequence).

This clonotype has ten or more counts. The V and J genes are TRBV10-3 and TRBJ1-5; TRBD1 matches 7 bases. Germline trimming cut 8 bases from V and 3 bases from J; bases unmatched to any gene: 7. The CDR3 covers 14 residues. Germline CDR1 ENHRY, CDR2 SYGVKD. The CDR3 DNA reads TGTGCCATCGCCCGAGGGGGCGACAATCAGCCCCAGCATTTT. Its protein is CAIARGGDNQPQHF.

This chain links TRBV6-2 or TRBV6-3 with TRBJ2-2, with 7 bases fitting TRBD1. CDR1 is MNHEY and CDR2 is SVGEGT in the germline V gene. V shed 6 bases and J 4 bases; nucleotides not matched to a gene: 8. The CDR3 spans 15 residues. CDR3 sequence: CASSEATGITGELFF. CDR3 sequence (DNA): TGTGCCAGCAGCGAAGCGACAGGGATCACCGGGGAGCTGTTTTTT.

This clonotype was recorded at least ten times. A read error may produce the germline difference seen at one junction end. This chain connects TRBV6-5 to TRBJ1-2; maybe TRBD1 (5 bases). Germline CDR1 MNHEY, CDR2 SVGAGI. This CDR3 has 14 residues. CDR3 in DNA: TGTGCCAGCAGCTACTCAAGGGGAGACTATGGCTACACCTTC. Protein product: CASSYSRGDYGYTF.

The chain combines TRBV4-1 with TRBJ2-5; D not certain. V lost 1 base and J lost 5, with 14 bases in between. This CDR3 contains 15 residues. From germline, CDR1 is MGHRA and CDR2 YSYEKL. CDR3 coding DNA: TGCGCCAGCAGCCAAGTTGATCAAGTAAGGGAGACCCAGTACTTC. It specifies CASSQVDQVRETQYF.

With regard to this clonotype: A much larger clone sits a single nucleotide away, making a read error possible. This chain joins TRBV7-6 and TRBJ2-7, with 7 nucleotides matching TRBD1. Germline V gene sequence: CDR1 SGHVS, CDR2 FNYEAQ. The CDR3 runs to 14 residues. Germline trimming cut 3 bases from V and 1 base from J; bases unmatched to any gene: 3. The CDR3 DNA sequence: TGTGCCAGCAGCTTCCACAGGGGATCCTACGAGCAGTACTTC. This gives the protein CASSFHRGSYEQYF.

This clonotype was seen at least ten times. The chain has TRBV12-3 or TRBV12-4 and TRBJ2-3, with TRBD2 matching over 8 bases. The CDR3 is 15 residues long. Trimming removed 2 bases from V and 2 bases from J; junction bases left unmatched: 3. CDR3 amino acids: CASSLTSGNTDTQYF. The CDR3 region has the DNA TGTGCCAGCAGTTTAACTAGCGGAAACACAGATACGCAGTATTTT.

This clonotype was observed a handful of times. This chain uses TRBV6-2 or TRBV6-3 with TRBJ1-1; D uncertain. Germline V gene data show CDR1 as MNHEY and CDR2 as SVGEGT. With 10 bases removed from V and 6 bases from J, the gap between germline ends came to 12 bases. The CDR3 has 11 amino acids. CDR3 sequence: CAIGIFPEAFF. The CDR3 coding sequence is TGTGCCATCGGAATCTTCCCTGAAGCTTTCTTT.